The 10 T cell receptor beta chains presented below share a single source sample, sequenced in a study of blood T cell repertoires in COVID-19. Method: immunoSEQ multiplex PCR; TCRdb's copy keeps in-frame clones and lacks some. Altogether 150,000 to 200,000 clones are present, 85% to 90% being singletons, with the ten largest covering 6.5% to 10%. Sequencing input: peripheral blood. The receptors originated from a woman aged 60-75 years with acute or convalescent COVID-19.

This clone occurred once. The gene calls are TRBV14 and TRBJ1-3; D may be TRBD1 (6 bases). V was clipped by 2 bases and J by 5 bases, with 10 bases between them. CDR1 and CDR2 from the germline V gene are SGHDN and FVKESK. This CDR3 is built from 14 residues. CDR3 sequence (DNA): TGTGCCAGCAGCCAAAAACAGGGAAGAAACACCATATATTTT. Amino acids: CASSQKQGRNTIYF.

This chain uses TRBV3-1 (or the pseudogene TRBV3-2) with TRBJ2-7, with TRBD2 matching over 15 bases. This CDR3 has 16 amino acids. Losses at the gene ends were 6 bases for V and 7 bases for J; bases not matched to a gene: 10. Germline V CDR1 and CDR2: LGHDT, YNNKEL (reference sequence). CDR3 nucleotides: TGTGCCAGCAGTCTTGGACTAGCGGGAGGGCCGGGTGAGCAGTACTTC. This gives the protein CASSLGLAGGPGEQYF.

The chain recombines TRBV12-5 with TRBJ1-1; a weak D match, TRBD1 (5 bases). The CDR3 has 15 residues. Trimming took off 7 bases at V and 4 bases at J, with 19 bases between the two ends. Germline CDR1 is LGHNT and CDR2 is FRNRAP. The CDR3 nucleotides are TGTGCTAGTGCCCGGACCCGGGGGGATGGCACTGAAGCTTTCTTT. This translates into CASARTRGDGTEAFF.

V is TRBV6-5 and J is TRBJ1-2; D is unresolved. This CDR3 has 15 residues. V was cut by 4 bases and J by 4 bases, with 16 bases left in between. Germline assignment: CDR1 MNHEY and CDR2 SVGAGI. The CDR3 sequence: CASSLSTDSLYGYTF. In DNA form, the CDR3 reads TGTGCCAGCAGTTTAAGCACGGACTCTCTCTATGGCTACACCTTC.

This clone occurred once. The rearrangement links TRBV28 to TRBJ2-7, with D possibly TRBD2 on 5 matching bases. V was shortened by 6 bases and J by 3 bases, with 6 bases between the two germline ends. Germline V gene lookup returns CDR1 MDHEN and CDR2 SYDVKM. The CDR3 contains 11 residues. CDR3 DNA: TGTGCCAGCAGCCGGGACTACGAGCAGTACTTC. Its protein is CASSRDYEQYF.

The rearrangement links TRBV15 to TRBJ2-1, with a weak D call TRBD2 (6 bases). V was trimmed by 2 bases and J by 2 bases, leaving 16 bases between them. The CDR3 has 17 amino acids. Germline CDR1 and CDR2: LNHNV and YYDKDF (reference sequence). The CDR3 nucleotides read TGTGCCACCAGCAGACCTACGGGGGAGTACGCCTACAATGAGCAGTTCTTC. Protein: CATSRPTGEYAYNEQFF.

The chain recombines TRBV28 with TRBJ1-1, with 8 bases identical to TRBD1. V shed 3 bases, J shed 4 bases, and the junction held 4 bases outside the gene matches. CDR1 is MDHEN, CDR2 SYDVKM, per germline. The CDR3 runs 14 residues. The CDR3 DNA reads as TGTGCCAGCAGTTTCACCGACAGGGGCACTGAAGCTTTCTTT. This codes for CASSFTDRGTEAFF. Supplemented by reference TRBV28 and TRBJ1-1, the full variable domain reads DVKVTQSSRYLVKRTGEKVFLECVQDMDHENMFWYRQDPGLGLRLIYFSYDVKMKEKGDIPEGYSVSREKKERFSLILESASTNQTSMYLCASSFTDRGTEAFFGQGTRLTVV.

The V and J genes are TRBV4-1 and TRBJ2-3; 12 bases are shared with TRBD2. Per germline, CDR1 MGHRA and CDR2 YSYEKL. The CDR3 is 18 residues long. Losses at the gene ends were 1 base for V and 3 bases for J; bases not matched to a gene: 8. DNA of the CDR3: TGCGCCAGCAGCCAAGGGGCAACTAGCGGGAGGCGAACAGATACGCAGTATTTT. Its protein product is CASSQGATSGRRTDTQYF.

The rearrangement uses TRBV19 and TRBJ1-6; D not resolved. There are 15 residues in the CDR3. CDR1 is LNHDA and CDR2 is SQIVND in the germline V gene (reference sequence). V was pared by 3 bases and J by 7 bases, with 13 bases between. As DNA, the CDR3 is TGTGCCAGTAGTATTGCCGGGCAGCGGAATTCACCCCTCCACTTT. It yields the protein CASSIAGQRNSPLHF.

A few counts support this clone. The chain recombines TRBV27 with TRBJ2-1, with D perhaps TRBD1 (5 bases). Germline V lookup: CDR1 MNHEY, CDR2 SMNVEV (reference sequence). The V gene lost 2 bases and the J gene lost 5 bases, with 13 bases spanning the gap. The CDR3 loop spans 15 amino acids. The CDR3 region has the DNA TGTGCCAGCAGTTTACAGGCAGGGCGGAACAATGAGCAGTTCTTC. As protein: CASSLQAGRNNEQFF.